A single sample is the source of the 23 T cell receptor beta chains below, sequenced in a study of regulatory T cells in long-lasting Graves disease (dated by TCRdb to about 2021). Receptor amplification or capture employed multiplex PCR. TCRdb names Illumina HiSeq 4000 as the instrument used. iRepertoire HTBI primers and Arm-PCR amplification of CDR3 regions were used to construct TCR beta libraries. The public reads were reprocessed in TCRdb via fastp at Q25 and MiXCR, keeping in-frame beta chains. Identical CDR3 proteins give one entry, which carries the most common genes and DNA. The sample records roughly 450,000 distinct CDR3 sequences, 20% to 30% of which are singletons. The ten largest make up about a quarter of the sample. The meaning of the sample's time point label: persistent/refractory GD, antithyroid drugs over 5 years with positive TRAb. For both TCR sequencing and RNA sequencing, RNA was extracted from PBMCs using TRIzol.

The sequencing here drew on peripheral blood mononuclear cells (PBMCs), taken when the disease was refractory, from a patient treated with antithyroid drugs. Receptors originate from a female donor with Graves disease.

At least ten counts were recorded for this clonotype. This chain links TRBV27 with TRBJ1-1, with D maybe TRBD1 (6 bases). Deletions cut 7 bases from V and 0 bases from J, with 18 bases between. There are 16 residues in the CDR3. Germline V gene lookup returns CDR1 MNHEY and CDR2 SMNVEV (reference sequence). The CDR3 DNA reads TGTGCCAGCACCAGATCGACAGGCGACCTGAACACTGAAGCTTTCTTT. This translates into CASTRSTGDLNTEAFF.

V and J are TRBV6-2 or TRBV6-3 and TRBJ2-5; 14 nucleotides agree with TRBD2. Germline V gene data show CDR1 as MNHEY and CDR2 as SVGEGT. V trimming: 2 bases; J trimming: 7 bases; junction bases outside the gene matches: 9. The CDR3 loop spans 17 amino acids. CDR3 nucleotides: TGTGCCAGCAGTTACGCGACTAGCGGGAGGGCAGAGGGGACCCAGTACTTC. Amino acid sequence: CASSYATSGRAEGTQYF.

The DNA of the CDR3 is TGTGCCTGGCGACAGGGGCCAGGCTATGGCTACACCTTC. It translates to CAWRQGPGYGYTF. J is TRBJ1-2 and V is TRBV30; 8 bases map to TRBD1. V lost 5 bases and J lost 4; bases outside the gene matches: 6. The CDR3 has 13 amino acids. Germline CDR1 is GTSNPN and CDR2 is SVGIG (reference sequence).

J is TRBJ1-5 and V is TRBV27, with no clear D. Germline CDR1 reads MNHEY; CDR2 reads SMNVEV (reference sequence). The length of the CDR3 is 14 residues. Deletions cut 8 bases from V and 4 bases from J, with 15 bases between. CDR3 DNA: TGTGCCAGCCGTCGACGGAACCCAAATCAGCCCCAGCATTTT. Protein sequence: CASRRRNPNQPQHF.

The chain uses TRBV19 and TRBJ2-2, with 9 bases that match TRBD1. With V trimmed by 7 bases and J by 5 bases, 11 bases remained unmatched. The germline V gene encodes CDR1 LNHDA and CDR2 SQIVND (reference sequence). This CDR3 contains 16 residues. The CDR3 DNA follows: TGTGCCAGTACCCCCCTTGGGACAGGGATTACCGGGGAGCTGTTTTTT. It translates to CASTPLGTGITGELFF.

The chain has TRBV5-5 and TRBJ1-2; 8 nucleotides line up with TRBD1. The V gene end was trimmed by 4 bases and the J gene end by 8 bases; junction bases not matched to a gene: 7. Germline assignment: CDR1 SGHKS and CDR2 YYEKEE (reference sequence). The CDR3 is made up of 13 amino acids. For the CDR3, the DNA is TGTGCCAGCAGCCAAATGGACAGGGAAGGCTACACCTTC. Its translation is CASSQMDREGYTF.

This clonotype was detected ten times or more. This sequence joins TRBV28 and TRBJ2-4; perhaps TRBD1 as D (5 bases). The germline gives CDR1 MDHEN, CDR2 SYDVKM. Trimming removed 2 bases at V and 8 bases at J, with 16 bases between. The CDR3 has 15 residues. CDR3: CASSLQGSLRDIQYF. The CDR3 region has the DNA TGTGCCAGCAGTTTACAGGGCAGTCTTCGGGACATTCAGTACTTC.

The chain links TRBV5-1 to TRBJ1-4; D perhaps matches TRBD1 (5 bases). Deletions cut 2 bases from V and 3 bases from J, with 14 bases between. The CDR3 has 16 amino acids. Per germline, CDR1 SGHRS and CDR2 YFSETQ. The CDR3 protein is CASSFGDRPSNEKLFF. Here the CDR3 DNA reads TGCGCCAGCAGCTTCGGGGACCGACCATCTAATGAAAAACTGTTTTTT.

This clonotype was observed a few times. V gene TRBV20-1 combines with J gene TRBJ2-7, with D tentatively TRBD1 or TRBD2 (7 bases each). This CDR3 comprises 18 residues. Deletions cut 4 bases from V and 3 bases from J, with 28 bases between. Germline V CDR1 and CDR2: DFQATT, SNEGSKA (reference sequence). The CDR3 coding sequence is TGCAGTGCTAAGGGGGGGCAGAGCAGGGGGACCCCTCTCTACGAGCAGTACTTC. Its protein product is CSAKGGQSRGTPLYEQYF.

The chain combines TRBV7-2 with TRBJ2-7; TRBD2 matches 9 bases. There are 16 residues in the CDR3. Germline CDR1 is SGHTA and CDR2 is FQGNSA. With 1 base clipped from V and 1 base from J, the junction kept 5 bases outside the gene matches. CDR3 bases: TGTGCCAGCAGCTTAGAGGCGGGAGGGCTGTCCTACGAGCAGTACTTC. Translated, it gives CASSLEAGGLSYEQYF.

Many counts were recorded for this clonotype. The genes are TRBV7-2 and TRBJ2-5, with D unclear. CDR3 length equals 12 residues. Per germline, CDR1 SGHTA and CDR2 FQGNSA. The ends were cut back, 9 bases at V and 4 bases at J, with 12 bases in the middle. The CDR3 coding sequence is TGTGCCAGTGGTGTCTGGGGAGAGACCCAGTACTTC. This gives the protein CASGVWGETQYF.

This chain links TRBV9 with TRBJ1-4; the D is unclear. The CDR3 sequence is 15 residues long. The V end lost 0 bases, the J end lost 7 bases, and 13 bases lay between the germline ends. The germline CDR1 and CDR2 sequences are SGDLS and YYNGEE. This CDR3 reads CASSVEGQLGEKLFF. The CDR3 nucleotides read TGTGCCAGCAGCGTAGAAGGCCAGTTGGGTGAAAAACTGTTTTTT.

This clonotype was detected once. This may arise from a read error, as a much more abundant clone is one base away. A read error is likely, as this CDR3 ends without the conserved phenylalanine or tryptophan. The chain has TRBV12-3 or TRBV12-4 and TRBJ2-2; D is unclear. This CDR3 has 13 amino acids. V lost 6 bases, J lost 5 bases, and 10 bases lay in between. The CDR3: CASRQTSTGELFS. CDR3 bases: TGTGCCAGCAGGCAGACTTCGACCGGGGAGCTGTTTTCT.

The J gene is TRBJ2-7, the V gene TRBV6-2 or TRBV6-3; 9 bases match TRBD1. The CDR3 covers 18 residues. From germline, CDR1 is MNHEY and CDR2 SVGEGT. V gave up 2 bases and J gave up 2 bases; unmatched junction bases: 13. CDR3 in amino acids: CASSYRPITDRGPYEQYF. CDR3 nucleotides: TGTGCCAGCAGTTACCGCCCCATAACGGACAGGGGACCCTACGAGCAGTACTTC.

This clonotype has more than one count but fewer than ten. V gene TRBV29-1 combines with J gene TRBJ1-1, with no clear D. CDR1 is SQVTM and CDR2 is ANQGSEA in the germline V gene. The CDR3 covers 18 residues. V lost 2 bases, J lost 0 bases, and 22 bases lay in between. CDR3 residues: CSVEWSGDTILLNTEAFF. In DNA, the CDR3 is TGCAGCGTTGAATGGTCTGGCGACACGATTTTATTGAACACTGAAGCTTTCTTT.

This rearrangement joins TRBV5-6 to TRBJ2-7, with D perhaps given as TRBD1 or TRBD2 (6 bases each). CDR3 length equals 15 residues. V lost 3 bases and J 3 bases, leaving 16 bases between the germline ends. Germline CDR1 is SGHDT and CDR2 is YYEEEE. The DNA for the CDR3 is TGTGCCAGCAGCTGGGGGGCAGGCGGCGGCTACGAGCAGTACTTC. This gives the protein CASSWGAGGGYEQYF.

This chain joins TRBV14 and TRBJ1-2; TRBD1 agrees at 10 bases. With V trimmed by 5 bases and J by 5 bases, 8 bases remained unmatched. The CDR3 is 15 amino acids. Germline loops: CDR1 SGHDN, CDR2 FVKESK. The CDR3 region is CASSSQRQGAYGYTF. In DNA, the CDR3 is TGTGCCAGCAGCTCACAGAGACAGGGGGCATATGGCTACACCTTC.

J is TRBJ1-5 and V is TRBV18, with D uncertain. V dropped 3 bases and J dropped 4 bases, with 10 bases sitting between them. Germline lookup yields CDR1 KGHSH and CDR2 LQKENI. CDR3 length: 14 residues. CDR3 in amino acids: CASSPGNNNQPQHF. CDR3 coding DNA: TGTGCCAGCTCACCCGGGAACAATAATCAGCCCCAGCATTTT. The complete variable domain, with remaining parts taken from reference TRBV18 and TRBJ1-5, reads NAGVMQNPRHLVRRRGQEARLRCSPMKGHSHVYWYRQLPEEGLKFMVYLQKENIIDESGMPKERFSAEFPKEGPSILRIQQVVRGDSAAYFCASSPGNNNQPQHFGDGTRLSIL.

This clonotype came up many times. The chain couples TRBV6-1 to TRBJ1-5, with 9 bases fitting TRBD1. Losses at the gene ends were 6 bases for V and 0 bases for J; bases not matched to a gene: 15. The CDR3 has 19 residues. Germline CDR1 and CDR2: MNHNS and SASEGT. Written as DNA, the CDR3 is TGTGCCAGCAGCCCCGTCGAGGACAGGGGCCCTTATAGCAATCAGCCCCAGCATTTT. Its protein is CASSPVEDRGPYSNQPQHF.

On this clonotype itself: Being one base from a much bigger clone, this may be a read error. V usage is TRBV6-1 and J usage is TRBJ2-7; D possibly corresponds to TRBD1 (5 bases). The CDR3 runs 15 residues. CDR1 and CDR2 (germline): MNHNS, SASEGT. DNA of the CDR3: TGTGCCAGCTATGGGAAGGGCAGGGTCTCCTACGAGCAGCACTTC. It specifies CASYGKGRVSYEQHF.

This clonotype was found a few times. A junction end diverges from the germline sequence, so it may reflect a read error. The chain couples TRBV4-3 to TRBJ1-6, with D perhaps matching TRBD1 (6 bases). This CDR3 is built from 15 residues. Per germline, CDR1 LGHNA and CDR2 YSLEER. In DNA, the CDR3 is TGTGCCAGCAGCCAAGATTACAGGGAAAATTCACCCCTCCACTTT. This translates into CASSQDYRENSPLHF.

V usage is TRBV29-1 and J usage is TRBJ2-7; D is possibly TRBD2 (5 bases). The CDR3 has 14 amino acids. CDR1 is SQVTM, CDR2 ANQGSEA, per germline. The V end lost 4 bases, the J end lost 7 bases, and 20 bases lay between the germline ends. In DNA, the CDR3 is TGCAGCGTTGGGAACACTAGTTCAGTGTTAGAGCAGTACTTC. This codes for CSVGNTSSVLEQYF.

This clonotype has more than one count but fewer than ten. The rearrangement joins TRBV5-8 to TRBJ2-7; tentative D call: TRBD2 (6 bases). V gave up 1 base and J gave up 6 bases, with 14 bases separating them. CDR1 SGHTS and CDR2 YDEGEE come from the germline V gene. The CDR3 is 14 residues long. Here the CDR3 reads CASSLMRLDGEQYF. Written as DNA, the CDR3 is TGTGCCAGCAGCTTGATGCGACTAGATGGCGAGCAGTACTTC.